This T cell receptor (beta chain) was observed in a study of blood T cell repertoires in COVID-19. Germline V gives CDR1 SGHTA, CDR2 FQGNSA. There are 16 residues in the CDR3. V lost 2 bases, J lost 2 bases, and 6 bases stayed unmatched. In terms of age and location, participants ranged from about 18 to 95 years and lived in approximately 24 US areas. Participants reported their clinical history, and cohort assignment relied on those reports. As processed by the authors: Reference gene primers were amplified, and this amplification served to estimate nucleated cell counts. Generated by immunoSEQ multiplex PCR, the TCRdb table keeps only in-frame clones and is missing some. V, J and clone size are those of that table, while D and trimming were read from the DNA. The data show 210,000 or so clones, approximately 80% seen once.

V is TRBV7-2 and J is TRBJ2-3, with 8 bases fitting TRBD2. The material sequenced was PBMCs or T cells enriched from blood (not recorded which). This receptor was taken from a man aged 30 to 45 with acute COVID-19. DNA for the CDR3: TGTGCCAGCAGCTTACCAGCGGGGGCCCTCACAGATACGCAGTATTTT. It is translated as CASSLPAGALTDTQYF.